The T cell receptor (beta chain) described here comes from a study of cytomegalovirus exposure and HLA in healthy donors. The study, taken as a whole, reports: Across donors, presence/absence analyses took sequencing depth to be roughly uniform. Cytomegalovirus association was assigned to about 150 TCR beta chains.

PCR primers comprised 60 Vbeta and 13 Jbeta primers. Assay: immunoSEQ multiplex PCR; the TCRdb copy retains only in-frame clones and omits some. The repertoire has about 160,000 clones, roughly 79% of them found once; the top ten carry about 1.6%. Remarks on this clone: Antigen: not known.

This CDR3 has 17 residues. V dropped 6 bases and J dropped 2 bases, with 17 bases sitting between them. Germline V gene data show CDR1 as MGHDK and CDR2 as SYGVNS. The sample comprised PBMCs. The V call is TRBV25-1, the J call TRBJ2-6, with D possibly TRBD2 on 5 matching bases. This sequence was found in a man aged 35 to 55 in good health and CMV-seronegative. CDR3: CASSEEGRTPGANVLTF. The CDR3 DNA reads TGTGCCAGCAGCGAAGAGGGTAGGACCCCTGGGGCCAACGTCCTGACTTTC.